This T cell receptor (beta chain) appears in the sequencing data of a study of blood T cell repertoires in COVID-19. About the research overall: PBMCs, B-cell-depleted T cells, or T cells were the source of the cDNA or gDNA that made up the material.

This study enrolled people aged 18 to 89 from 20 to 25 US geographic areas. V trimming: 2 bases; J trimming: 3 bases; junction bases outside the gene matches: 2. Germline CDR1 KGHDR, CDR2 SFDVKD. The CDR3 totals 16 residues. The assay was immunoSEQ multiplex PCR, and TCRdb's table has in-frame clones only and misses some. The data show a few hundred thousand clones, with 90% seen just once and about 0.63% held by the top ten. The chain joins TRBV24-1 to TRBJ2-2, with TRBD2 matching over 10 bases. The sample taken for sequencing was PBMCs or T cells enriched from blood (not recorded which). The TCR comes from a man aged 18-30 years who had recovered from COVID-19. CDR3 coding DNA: TGTGCCACCAGTGATTCTAGCGGGAGTGACACCGGGGAGCTGTTTTTT. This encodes CATSDSSGSDTGELFF.